This record covers a single T cell receptor (beta chain). The antigen remains undetermined. Treatment defined: oral pan-JAK inhibitor, 5-10 mg twice daily. RNA was extracted and reverse transcribed into cDNA as the sequencing template. Method: immunoSEQ multiplex PCR; TCRdb's copy keeps in-frame clones and lacks some. This table holds 110,000 or so clones, 56% found once. Germline V gene data show CDR1 as LGHNA and CDR2 as YNFKEQ. V shed 0 bases and J shed 4 bases, with 9 bases lying between them. The CDR3 totals 15 residues. This sample was taken from a study of CD8+ T cells in alopecia areata. In the study overall: Scalp area affected, as a percentage, set the severity score of treated patients. General study points: Association of baseline CD8+ expansion with response is uncertain owing to one nonresponder.

The sample consisted of CD4+ T cells sorted from blood, taken at week 24, from a patient treated with tofacitinib. The origin of this receptor is a human donor with alopecia areata. The chain couples TRBV4-2 to TRBJ2-2; perhaps TRBD1 as D (6 bases). The CDR3 loop is CASSQDLGGTGELFF. The CDR3 DNA is TGTGCCAGCAGCCAAGATTTAGGGGGCACCGGGGAGCTGTTTTTT.